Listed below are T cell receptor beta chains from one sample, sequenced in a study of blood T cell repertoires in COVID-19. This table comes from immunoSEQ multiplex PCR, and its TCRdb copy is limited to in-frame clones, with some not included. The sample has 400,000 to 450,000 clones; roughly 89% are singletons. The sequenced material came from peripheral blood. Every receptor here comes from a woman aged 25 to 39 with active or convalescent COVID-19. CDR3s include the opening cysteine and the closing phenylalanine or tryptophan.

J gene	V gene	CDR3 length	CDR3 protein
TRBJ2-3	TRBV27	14	CASSISGSTDTQYF
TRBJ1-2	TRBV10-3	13	CAISGPDSNGYTF
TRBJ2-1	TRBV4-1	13	CASSQGLPGEQFF
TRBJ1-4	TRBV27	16	CASSLSPRRGQEKLFF
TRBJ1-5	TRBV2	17	CASSVPGSEARFQPQHF
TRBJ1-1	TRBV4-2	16	CASSTEVVRVVTEAFF
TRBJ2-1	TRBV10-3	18	CAIRQYTGGDSSYNEQFF
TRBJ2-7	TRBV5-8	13	CASSLWGGDEQYF
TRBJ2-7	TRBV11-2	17	CASSGRIGVRERLEQYF
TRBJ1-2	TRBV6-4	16	CASSEGQGSQDYGYTF
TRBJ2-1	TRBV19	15	CASSIQGSSYNEQFF
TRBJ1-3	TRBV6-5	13	CASSNSVGGTIYF
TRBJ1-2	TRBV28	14	CASSLSGGGYGYTF
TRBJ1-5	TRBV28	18	CASSRDHGLWEPGQPQHF
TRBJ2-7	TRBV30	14	CASDGRPFSYEQYF
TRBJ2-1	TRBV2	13	CASSEFRANEQFF
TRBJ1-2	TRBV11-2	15	CASSLAQGQGTAYTF
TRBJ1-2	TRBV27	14	CASSTPQGSGGYTF
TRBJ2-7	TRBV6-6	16	CASSRGSSGTPYEQYF
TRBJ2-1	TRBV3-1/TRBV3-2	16	CASSQDTSDAYNEQFF
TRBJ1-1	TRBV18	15	CASSPSNRGNTEAFF
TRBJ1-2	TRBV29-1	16	CSVDYIGSGEFYGYTF
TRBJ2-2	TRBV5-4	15	CASSYSTLDTGELFF
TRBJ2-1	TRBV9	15	CASSPQPGGGVGQFF
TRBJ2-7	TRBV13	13	CASSRLDSYEQYF
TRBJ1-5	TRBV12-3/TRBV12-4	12	CASNRQGQPQHF
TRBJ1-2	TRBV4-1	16	CASSQEASGDSYGYTF
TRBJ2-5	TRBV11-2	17	CASSLDVWAGDQETQYF
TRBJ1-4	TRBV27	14	CASSSTGSREKLFF
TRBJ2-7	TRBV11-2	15	CASSLEWRFSYEQYF
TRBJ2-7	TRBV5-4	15	CASSFTGTGVDEQYF
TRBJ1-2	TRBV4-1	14	CASSQDEQGAGYTF
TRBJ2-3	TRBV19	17	CASSIDLIGRATDTQYF
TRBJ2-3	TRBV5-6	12	CASSLARYTQYF
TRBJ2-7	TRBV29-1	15	CSVGAGLGVKDEQYF
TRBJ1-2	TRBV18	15	CASSPPDRGNYGYTF
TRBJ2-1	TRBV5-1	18	CASSLNKGGLADYNEQFF
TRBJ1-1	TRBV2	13	CASSSRWDTEAFF
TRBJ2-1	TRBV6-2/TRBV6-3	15	CASSELAVSYNEQFF
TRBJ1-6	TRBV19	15	CASNLRDSHNSPLHF
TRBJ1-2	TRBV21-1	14	CASSMVAENYGYTF
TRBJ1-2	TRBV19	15	CASSGRQGDNYGYTF
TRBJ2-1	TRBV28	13	CASRPQGHHEQFF
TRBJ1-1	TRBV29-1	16	CSVGPDTGTGFGEAFF
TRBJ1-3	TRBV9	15	CASSSGRSSGNTIYF
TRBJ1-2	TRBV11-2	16	CASSLGTGIANYGYTF
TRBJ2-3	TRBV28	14	CAILESGRTDTQYF
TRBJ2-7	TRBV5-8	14	CASSLRQGLYEQYF
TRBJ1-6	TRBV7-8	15	CASSSAGAGNSPLHF
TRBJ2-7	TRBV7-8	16	CASSSDIRSEWGEQYF
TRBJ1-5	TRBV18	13	CASSPDRNQPQHF
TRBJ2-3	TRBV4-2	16	CASSQDRAGGTDTQYF
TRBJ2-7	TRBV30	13	CAWSLRDYYEQYF
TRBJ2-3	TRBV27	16	CASSSLGTKGADTQYF
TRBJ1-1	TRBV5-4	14	CASSLVGRNTEAFF
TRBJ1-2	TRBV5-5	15	CASSLAYTGAYGYTF
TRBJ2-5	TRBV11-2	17	CASSSGLAGGPGETQYF
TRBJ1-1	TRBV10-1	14	CASSESGGYTEAFF
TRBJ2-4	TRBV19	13	CASRTHQGDIQYF